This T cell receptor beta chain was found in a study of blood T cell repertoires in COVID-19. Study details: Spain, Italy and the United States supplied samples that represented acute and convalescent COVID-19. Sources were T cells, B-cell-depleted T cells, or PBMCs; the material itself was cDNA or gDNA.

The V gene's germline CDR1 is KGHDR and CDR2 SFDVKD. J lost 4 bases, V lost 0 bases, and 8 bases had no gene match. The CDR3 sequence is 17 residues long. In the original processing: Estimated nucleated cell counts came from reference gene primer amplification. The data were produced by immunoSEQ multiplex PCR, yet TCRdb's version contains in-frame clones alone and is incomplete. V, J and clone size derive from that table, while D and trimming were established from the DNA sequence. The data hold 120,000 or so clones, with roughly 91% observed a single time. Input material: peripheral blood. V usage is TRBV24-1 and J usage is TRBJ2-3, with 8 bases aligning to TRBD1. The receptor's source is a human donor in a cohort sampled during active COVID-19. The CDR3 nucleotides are TGTGCCACCAGTGATTTGACCGACAGGGGCGGGCCAGATACGCAGTATTTT. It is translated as CATSDLTDRGGPDTQYF.